The clone carrying this T cell receptor (beta chain) has only one observation. Germline values: CDR1 LGHNA, CDR2 YNFKEQ. The CDR3 has 16 residues. V lost 4 bases to trimming and J lost 0 bases; unmatched junction nucleotides: 5. These data come from a study of cytomegalovirus exposure and HLA in healthy donors. The study ran its PCR with 60 Vbeta and 13 Jbeta primers. TCRdb's copy holds only in-frame clones and misses some; the assay was immunoSEQ multiplex PCR. The sample has approximately 110,000 clones; over 65% are singletons. The chain couples TRBV4-2 to TRBJ1-5, with TRBD1 matching over 8 bases. Sample: PBMCs. The origin of this receptor is a female donor in good health and CMV-seropositive. The CDR3, as DNA: TGTGCCAGCAGCCCGTCGGACAGGGTTAGCAATCAGCCCCAGCATTTT. Amino acid sequence: CASSPSDRVSNQPQHF.